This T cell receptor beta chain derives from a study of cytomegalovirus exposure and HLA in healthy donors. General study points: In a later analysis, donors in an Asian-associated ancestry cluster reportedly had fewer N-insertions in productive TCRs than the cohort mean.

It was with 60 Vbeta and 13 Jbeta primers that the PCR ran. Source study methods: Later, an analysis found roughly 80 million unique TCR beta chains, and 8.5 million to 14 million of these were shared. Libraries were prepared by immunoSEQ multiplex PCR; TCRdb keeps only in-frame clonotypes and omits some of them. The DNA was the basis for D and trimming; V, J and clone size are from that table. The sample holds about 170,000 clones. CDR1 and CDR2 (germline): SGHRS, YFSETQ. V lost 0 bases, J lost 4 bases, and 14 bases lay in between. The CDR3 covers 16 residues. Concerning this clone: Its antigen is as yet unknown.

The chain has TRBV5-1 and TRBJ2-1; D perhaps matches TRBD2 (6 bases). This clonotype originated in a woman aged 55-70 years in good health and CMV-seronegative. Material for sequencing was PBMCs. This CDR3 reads CASSLALADLYNEQFF. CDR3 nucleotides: TGCGCCAGCAGCTTGGCATTAGCGGACCTATACAATGAGCAGTTCTTC. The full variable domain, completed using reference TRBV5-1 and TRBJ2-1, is KAGVTQTPRYLIKTRGQQVTLSCSPISGHRSVSWYQQTPGQGLQFLFEYFSETQRNKGNFPGRFSGRQFSNSRSEMNVSTLELGDSALYLCASSLALADLYNEQFFGPGTRLTVL.